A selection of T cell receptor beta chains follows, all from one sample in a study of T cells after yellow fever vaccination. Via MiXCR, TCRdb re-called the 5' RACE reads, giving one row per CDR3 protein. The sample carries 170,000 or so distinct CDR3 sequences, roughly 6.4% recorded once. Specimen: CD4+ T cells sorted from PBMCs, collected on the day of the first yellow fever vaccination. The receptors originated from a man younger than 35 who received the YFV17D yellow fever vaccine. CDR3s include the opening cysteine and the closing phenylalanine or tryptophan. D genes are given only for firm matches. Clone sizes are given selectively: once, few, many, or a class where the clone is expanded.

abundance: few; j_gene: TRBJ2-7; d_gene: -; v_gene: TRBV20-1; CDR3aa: CSARDGSEQYF; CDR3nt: TGCAGTGCTAGAGACGGATCCGAGCAGTACTTC
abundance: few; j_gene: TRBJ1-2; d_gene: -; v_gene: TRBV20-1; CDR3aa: CSGARVAVYGYTF; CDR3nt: TGCAGTGGGGCCAGGGTGGCCGTTTATGGCTACACCTTC
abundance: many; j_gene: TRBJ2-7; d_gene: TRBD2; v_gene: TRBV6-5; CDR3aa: CASSYSGGRAYEQYF; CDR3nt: TGTGCCAGCAGTTACTCCGGCGGGAGAGCCTACGAGCAGTACTTC
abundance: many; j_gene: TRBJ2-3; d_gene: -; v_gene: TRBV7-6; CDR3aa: CASSLMGPTSTDTQYF; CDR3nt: TGTGCCAGCAGCTTAATGGGCCCCACTAGCACAGATACGCAGTATTTT
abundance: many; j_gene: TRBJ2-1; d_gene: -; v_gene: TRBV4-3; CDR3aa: CASSQLSTRNEQFF; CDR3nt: TGCGCCAGCAGCCAATTAAGTACTAGGAATGAGCAGTTCTTC
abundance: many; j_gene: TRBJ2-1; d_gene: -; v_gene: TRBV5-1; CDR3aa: CASSLVAGASYNEQFF; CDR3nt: TGCGCCAGCAGCTTGGTGGCCGGGGCCTCCTACAATGAGCAGTTCTTC
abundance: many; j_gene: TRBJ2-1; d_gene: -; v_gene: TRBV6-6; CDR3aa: CASTEGGEQFF; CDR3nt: TGTGCCAGCACCGAAGGGGGTGAGCAGTTCTTC
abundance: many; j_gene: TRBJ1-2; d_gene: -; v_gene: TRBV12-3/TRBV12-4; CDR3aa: CASSPRQLGYTF; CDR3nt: TGTGCCAGCAGTCCCAGACAGTTGGGCTACACCTTC
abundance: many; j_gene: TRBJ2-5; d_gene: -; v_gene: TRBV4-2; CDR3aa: CASSPLIDGGLETQYF; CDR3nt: TGTGCCAGCAGCCCCCTAATTGACGGCGGGCTGGAGACCCAGTACTTC
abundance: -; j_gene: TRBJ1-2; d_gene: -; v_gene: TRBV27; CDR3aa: CASGRTNYGYTF; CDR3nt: TGTGCCAGCGGAAGGACTAACTATGGCTACACCTTC
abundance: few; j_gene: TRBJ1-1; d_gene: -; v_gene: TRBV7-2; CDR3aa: CASSPAGREAFF; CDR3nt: TGTGCCAGCAGCCCGGCAGGCCGTGAAGCTTTCTTT
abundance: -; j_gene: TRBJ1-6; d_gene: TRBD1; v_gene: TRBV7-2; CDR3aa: CASSLDRESPLHF; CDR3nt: TGTGCCAGCAGCCTTGACAGGGAGTCACCCCTCCACTTT
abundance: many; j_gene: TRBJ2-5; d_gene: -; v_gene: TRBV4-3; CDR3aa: CATPDLPQETQYF; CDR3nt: TGCGCCACCCCAGACTTGCCACAAGAGACCCAGTACTTC
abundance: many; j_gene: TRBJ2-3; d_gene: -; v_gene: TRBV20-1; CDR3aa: CSTPPPDLGKDTQYF; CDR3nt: TGCAGTACCCCCCCACCGGACCTCGGCAAAGATACGCAGTATTTT
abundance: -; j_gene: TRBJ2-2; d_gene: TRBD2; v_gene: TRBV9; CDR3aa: CASSVGLAGGNTGELFF; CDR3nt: TGTGCCAGCAGCGTAGGACTAGCGGGGGGTAACACCGGGGAGCTGTTTTTT
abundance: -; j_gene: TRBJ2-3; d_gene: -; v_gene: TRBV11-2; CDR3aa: CASSLVGALTDTQYF; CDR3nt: TGTGCCAGCAGCTTAGTGGGGGCCCTCACAGATACGCAGTATTTT
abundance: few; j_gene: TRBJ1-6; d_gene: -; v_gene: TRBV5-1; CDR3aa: CASSLATGNNSPLHF; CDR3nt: TGCGCCAGCAGCTTGGCCACAGGCAATAATTCACCCCTCCACTTT
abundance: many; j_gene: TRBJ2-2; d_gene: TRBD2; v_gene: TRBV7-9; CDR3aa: CASSLAGTTTNTGELFF; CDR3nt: TGTGCCAGCAGCTTAGCCGGGACTACCACAAACACCGGGGAGCTGTTTTTT
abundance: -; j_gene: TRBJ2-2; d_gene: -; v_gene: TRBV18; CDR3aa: CASSPLTGRAAGELFF; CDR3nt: TGTGCCAGCTCACCACTTACGGGGCGCGCGGCCGGGGAGCTGTTTTTT
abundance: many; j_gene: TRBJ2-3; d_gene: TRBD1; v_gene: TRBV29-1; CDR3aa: CSGTGTGGTDTQYF; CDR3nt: TGCAGCGGCACCGGGACAGGGGGCACAGATACGCAGTATTTT
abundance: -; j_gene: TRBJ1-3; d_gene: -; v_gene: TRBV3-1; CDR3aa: CASSQEPHAGNTIYF; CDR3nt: TGTGCCAGCAGCCAAGAGCCCCATGCTGGAAACACCATATATTTT
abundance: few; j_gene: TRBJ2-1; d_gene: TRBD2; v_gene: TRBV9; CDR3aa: CASSVVMSSGGENNEQFF; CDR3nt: TGTGCCAGCAGCGTAGTAATGTCTAGCGGGGGGGAGAACAATGAGCAGTTCTTC